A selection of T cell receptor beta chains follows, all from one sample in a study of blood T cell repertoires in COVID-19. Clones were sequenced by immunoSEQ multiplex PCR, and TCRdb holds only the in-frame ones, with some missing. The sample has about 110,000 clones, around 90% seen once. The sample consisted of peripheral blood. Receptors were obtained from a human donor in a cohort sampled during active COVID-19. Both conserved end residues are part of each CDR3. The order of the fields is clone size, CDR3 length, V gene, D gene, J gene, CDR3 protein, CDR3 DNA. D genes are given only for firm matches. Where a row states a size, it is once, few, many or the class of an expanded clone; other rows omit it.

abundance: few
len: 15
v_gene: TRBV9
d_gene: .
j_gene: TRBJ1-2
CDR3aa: CASSVGDRVINGYTF
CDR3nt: TGTGCCAGCAGCGTAGGTGACAGAGTTATAAATGGCTACACCTTC

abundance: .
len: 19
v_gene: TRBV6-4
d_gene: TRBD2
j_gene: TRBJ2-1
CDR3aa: CASSPLTSGTSSSYNEQFF
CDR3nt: TGTGCCAGCAGCCCTCTGACTAGCGGCACCTCCAGCTCCTACAATGAGCAGTTCTTC

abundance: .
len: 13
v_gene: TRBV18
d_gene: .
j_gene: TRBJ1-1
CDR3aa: CASSRTDNTEAFF
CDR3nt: TGTGCCAGCTCACGGACAGATAACACTGAAGCTTTCTTT

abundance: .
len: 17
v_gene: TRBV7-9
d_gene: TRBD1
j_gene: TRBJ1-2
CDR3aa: CASTLSDQGVTNYGYTF
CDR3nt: TGTGCCAGCACCCTTTCGGACCAGGGGGTGACTAACTATGGCTACACCTTC

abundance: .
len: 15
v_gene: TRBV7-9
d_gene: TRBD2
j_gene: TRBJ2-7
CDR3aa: CASSVGLAGVNEQYF
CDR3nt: TGTGCCAGCAGCGTCGGACTAGCGGGAGTAAATGAGCAGTACTTC

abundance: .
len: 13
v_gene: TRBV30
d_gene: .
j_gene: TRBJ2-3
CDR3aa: CAWSWLVQDTQYF
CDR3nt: TGTGCCTGGAGTTGGCTAGTTCAAGATACGCAGTATTTT

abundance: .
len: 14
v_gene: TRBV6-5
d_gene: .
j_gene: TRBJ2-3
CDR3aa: CASSTQGTTDTQYF
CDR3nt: TGTGCCAGCAGTACACAGGGTACAACAGATACGCAGTATTTT

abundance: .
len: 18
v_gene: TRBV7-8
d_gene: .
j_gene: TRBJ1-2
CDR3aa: CASSLEYPGRLKDYGYTF
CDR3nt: TGTGCCAGCAGCTTAGAGTACCCCGGCAGGCTAAAAGACTATGGCTACACCTTC

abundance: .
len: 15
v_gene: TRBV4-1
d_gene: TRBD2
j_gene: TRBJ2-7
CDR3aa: CASSPRSGRPYEQYF
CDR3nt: TGCGCCAGCAGCCCGCGTAGCGGGAGGCCCTACGAGCAGTACTTC

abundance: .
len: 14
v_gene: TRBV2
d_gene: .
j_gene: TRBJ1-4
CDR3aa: CASRWTAFNEKLFF
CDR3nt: TGTGCCAGCAGATGGACAGCCTTTAATGAAAAACTGTTTTTT

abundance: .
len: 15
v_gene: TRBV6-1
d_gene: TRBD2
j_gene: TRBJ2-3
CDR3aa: CASSESSGSWDTQYF
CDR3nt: TGTGCCAGCAGTGAAAGTAGCGGGAGCTGGGATACGCAGTATTTT

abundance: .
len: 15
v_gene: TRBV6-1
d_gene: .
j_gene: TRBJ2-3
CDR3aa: CASSEGQISTDTQYF
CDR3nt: TGTGCCAGCAGTGAAGGACAGATTAGCACAGATACGCAGTATTTT

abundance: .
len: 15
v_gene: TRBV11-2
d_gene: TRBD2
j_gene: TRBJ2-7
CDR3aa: CASSSRGGSSYEQYF
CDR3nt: TGTGCCAGCAGCTCGCGGGGGGGCAGCTCCTACGAGCAGTACTTC

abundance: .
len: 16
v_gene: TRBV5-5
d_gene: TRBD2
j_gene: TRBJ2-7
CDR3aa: CASSPGGLKELYEQYF
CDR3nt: TGTGCCAGCAGCCCGGGGGGGTTAAAGGAGCTCTACGAGCAGTACTTC